This TCR beta chain came from a study of a mutant IDH1 vaccine in newly diagnosed glioma. Study observations and caveats: Pseudoprogression showed no apparent link to changes in top peripheral T cell clonotypes.

The CDR3 is 16 residues long. In germline, CDR1 is MNHEY, CDR2 SVGAGI. V was pared by 2 bases and J by 1 base, with 11 bases between. Regarding time point: baseline, week 1 (first vaccination visit). The treatment was: pre-vaccination baseline after standard-of-care therapy. This clone was observed a few times. The antigen is undetermined. The assay was immunoSEQ multiplex PCR, and TCRdb's table has in-frame clones only and misses some. The profile shows 65,000 to 70,000 clones, about 86% of them singletons. The clonotype originates from a woman younger than 35 with glioma. Some clones in this sample may be carry-over from other donors' samples. This rearrangement joins TRBV6-5 to TRBJ2-2; D unclear. The starting material was peripheral blood mononuclear cells (PBMCs), obtained from a glioma patient treated with radiotherapy, temozolomide or both. The DNA of the CDR3 is TGTGCCAGCAGTTACGACTCATGGCGGAACACCGGGGAGCTGTTTTTT. This codes for CASSYDSWRNTGELFF.